This T cell receptor (beta chain) is drawn from a study of blood T cell repertoires in COVID-19. As for the study in general: Some COVID-19 samples were acute and others convalescent; all came from the United States, Italy and Spain. The analysed material was cDNA or gDNA that came from T cells, B-cell-depleted T cells, or PBMCs.

This clone was counted a few times. In the original processing: Using reference gene primer amplification, nucleated cell counts were estimated. The data were produced by immunoSEQ multiplex PCR, yet TCRdb's version contains in-frame clones alone and is incomplete. From that table come the V and J calls and clone size; the DNA was used to work out D and trimming. Among about 47,000 clones listed, 88% were seen once. Trimming removed 6 bases from V and 9 bases from J, with 15 bases in between. Germline CDR1 is WSHSY and CDR2 is SAAADI. CDR3 length: 13 amino acids. This rearrangement joins TRBV10-2 to TRBJ1-5; the D is unclear. The sequence was obtained from a middle-aged man with active COVID-19. Material for sequencing was peripheral blood. The CDR3 sequence: CASSDITMGPQHF. The DNA of the CDR3 is TGCGCCAGCAGCGACATCACAATGGGGCCCCAGCATTTT.